The 4 T cell receptor beta chains below come from one sample, sequenced in a study of sequential checkpoint blockade in melanoma. This sample's treatment: randomized to nivolumab then ipilimumab (arm A) or the reverse (arm B). The protocol was immunoSEQ multiplex PCR, while the TCRdb copy is restricted to in-frame clones and leaves out a portion. The sample shows fewer than 4,500 clones, roughly 21% of them seen only once. Sequences were derived from tumor tissue (inferred from file names), sampled from a patient given nivolumab and ipilimumab in sequence. The source is a human donor with melanoma.

The gene calls are TRBV14 and TRBJ2-7, with TRBD1 matching over 9 bases. Trimming removed 1 base from V and 1 base from J; junction bases left unmatched: 2. This CDR3 has 15 residues. Germline values: CDR1 SGHDN, CDR2 FVKESK. The CDR3 DNA follows: TGTGCCAGCAGCCAAGGGACAGGGGCTTCCTACGAGCAGTACTTC. Amino acids: CASSQGTGASYEQYF.

In its sample, this clone ranks as medium-sized. V and J are TRBV6-8 and TRBJ2-7; 12 bases match TRBD1. The CDR3 totals 16 residues. CDR1 MNHGY and CDR2 SAAAGT come from the germline V gene. The trim removed 5 bases at V and 1 base at J, leaving 6 bases unmatched. The CDR3 bases are TGTGCCAGCAGTCCCGGGACAGGGGGCCGATCCTACGAGCAGTACTTC. The encoded protein is CASSPGTGGRSYEQYF.

Relative to its sample, this clone is medium-sized. V gene TRBV11-3 combines with J gene TRBJ2-7; 7 bases agree with TRBD1. There are 15 residues in the CDR3. Germline assignment: CDR1 SGHNT and CDR2 YENEEA. The trim removed 5 bases at V and 3 bases at J, leaving 10 bases unmatched. This CDR3 reads CASSPFERQGYEQYF. The CDR3 nucleotides are TGTGCCAGCAGCCCCTTCGAGAGACAGGGCTACGAGCAGTACTTC.

The chain's CDR3 is CASSQGSTGAGNTIYF. In DNA, the CDR3 is TGCGCCAGCAGCCAAGGTTCGACAGGGGCTGGAAACACCATATATTTT. The rearrangement joins TRBV4-1 to TRBJ1-3; 8 nucleotides match TRBD1. J was trimmed by 2 bases and V by 1 base; bases with no gene match: 4. Germline assignment: CDR1 MGHRA and CDR2 YSYEKL. The CDR3 spans 16 residues.